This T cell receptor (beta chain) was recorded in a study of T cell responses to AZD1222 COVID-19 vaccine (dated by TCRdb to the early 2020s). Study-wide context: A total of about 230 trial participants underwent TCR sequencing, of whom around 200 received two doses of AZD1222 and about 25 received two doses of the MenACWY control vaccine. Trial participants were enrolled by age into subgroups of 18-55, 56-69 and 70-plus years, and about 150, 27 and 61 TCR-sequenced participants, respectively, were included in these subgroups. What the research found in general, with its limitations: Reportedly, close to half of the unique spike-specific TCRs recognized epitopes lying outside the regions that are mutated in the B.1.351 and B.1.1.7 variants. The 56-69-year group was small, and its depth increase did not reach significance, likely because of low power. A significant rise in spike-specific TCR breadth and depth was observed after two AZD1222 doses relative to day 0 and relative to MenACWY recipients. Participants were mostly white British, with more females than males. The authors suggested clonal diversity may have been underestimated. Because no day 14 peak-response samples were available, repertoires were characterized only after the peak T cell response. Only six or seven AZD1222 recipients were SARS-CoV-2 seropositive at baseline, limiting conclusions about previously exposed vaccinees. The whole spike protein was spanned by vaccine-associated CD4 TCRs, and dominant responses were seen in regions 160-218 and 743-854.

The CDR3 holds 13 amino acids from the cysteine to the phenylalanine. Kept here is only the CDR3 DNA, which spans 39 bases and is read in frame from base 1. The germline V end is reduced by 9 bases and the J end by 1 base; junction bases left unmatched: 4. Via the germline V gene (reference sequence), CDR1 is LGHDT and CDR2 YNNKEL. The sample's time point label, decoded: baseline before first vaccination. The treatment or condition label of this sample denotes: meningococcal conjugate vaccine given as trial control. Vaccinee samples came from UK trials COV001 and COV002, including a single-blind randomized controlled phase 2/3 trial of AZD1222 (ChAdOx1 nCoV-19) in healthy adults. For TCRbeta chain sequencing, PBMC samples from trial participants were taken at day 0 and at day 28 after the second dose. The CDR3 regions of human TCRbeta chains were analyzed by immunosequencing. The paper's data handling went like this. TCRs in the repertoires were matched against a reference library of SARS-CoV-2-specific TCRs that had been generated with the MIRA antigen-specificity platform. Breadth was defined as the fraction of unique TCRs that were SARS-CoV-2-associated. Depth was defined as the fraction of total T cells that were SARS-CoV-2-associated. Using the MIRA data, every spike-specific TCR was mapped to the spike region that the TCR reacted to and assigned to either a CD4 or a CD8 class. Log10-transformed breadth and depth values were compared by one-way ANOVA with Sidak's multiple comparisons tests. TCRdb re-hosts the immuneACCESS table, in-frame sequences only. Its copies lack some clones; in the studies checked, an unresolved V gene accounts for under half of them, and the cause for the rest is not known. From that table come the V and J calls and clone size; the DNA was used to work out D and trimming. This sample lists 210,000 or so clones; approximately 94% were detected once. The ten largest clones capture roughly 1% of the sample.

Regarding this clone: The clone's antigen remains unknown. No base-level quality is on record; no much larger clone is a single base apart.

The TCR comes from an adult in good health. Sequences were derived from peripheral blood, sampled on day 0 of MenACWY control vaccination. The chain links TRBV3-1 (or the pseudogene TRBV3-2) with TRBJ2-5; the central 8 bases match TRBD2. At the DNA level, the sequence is TGTGCCAGGCCCGGGACTAGCCAAGAGACCCAGTACTTC. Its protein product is CARPGTSQETQYF.